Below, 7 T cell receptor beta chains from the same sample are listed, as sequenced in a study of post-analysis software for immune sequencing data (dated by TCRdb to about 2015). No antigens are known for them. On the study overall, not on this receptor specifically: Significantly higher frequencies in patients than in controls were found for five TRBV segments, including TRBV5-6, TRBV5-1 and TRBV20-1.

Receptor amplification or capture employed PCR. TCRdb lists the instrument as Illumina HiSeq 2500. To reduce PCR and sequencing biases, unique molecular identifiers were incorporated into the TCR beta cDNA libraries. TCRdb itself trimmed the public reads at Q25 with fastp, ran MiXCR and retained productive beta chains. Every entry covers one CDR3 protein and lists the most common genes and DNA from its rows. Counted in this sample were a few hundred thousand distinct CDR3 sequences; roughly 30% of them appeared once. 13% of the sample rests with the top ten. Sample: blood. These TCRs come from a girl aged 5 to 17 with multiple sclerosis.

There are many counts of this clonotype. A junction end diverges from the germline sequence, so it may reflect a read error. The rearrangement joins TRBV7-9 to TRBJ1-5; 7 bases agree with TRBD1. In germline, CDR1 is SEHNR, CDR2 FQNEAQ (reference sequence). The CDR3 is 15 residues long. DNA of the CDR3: TGTGCCAGCAGTTTAGGAGGGGGCGGGAATCAGCCCCAGCATTTT. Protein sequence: CASSLGGGGNQPQHF.

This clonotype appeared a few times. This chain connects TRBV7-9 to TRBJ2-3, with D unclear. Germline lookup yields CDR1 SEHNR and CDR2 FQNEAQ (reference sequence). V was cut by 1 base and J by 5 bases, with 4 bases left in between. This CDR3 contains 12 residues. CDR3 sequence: CASSLDEDTQYF. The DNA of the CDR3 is TGTGCCAGCAGCTTAGACGAAGATACGCAGTATTTT.

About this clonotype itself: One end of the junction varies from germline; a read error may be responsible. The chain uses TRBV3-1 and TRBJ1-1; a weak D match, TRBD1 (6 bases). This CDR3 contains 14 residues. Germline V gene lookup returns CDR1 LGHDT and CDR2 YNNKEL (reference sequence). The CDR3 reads CANSRQAQRTEAFF. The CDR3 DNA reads TGTGCCAACAGCCGACAGGCCCAGAGGACTGAAGCTTTCTTT.

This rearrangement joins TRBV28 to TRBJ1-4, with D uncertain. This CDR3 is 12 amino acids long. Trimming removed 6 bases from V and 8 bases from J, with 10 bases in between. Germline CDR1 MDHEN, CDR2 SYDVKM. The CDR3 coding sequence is TGTGCCAGCAGCACGCCGCAGGAAAAACTGTTTTTT. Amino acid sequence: CASSTPQEKLFF.

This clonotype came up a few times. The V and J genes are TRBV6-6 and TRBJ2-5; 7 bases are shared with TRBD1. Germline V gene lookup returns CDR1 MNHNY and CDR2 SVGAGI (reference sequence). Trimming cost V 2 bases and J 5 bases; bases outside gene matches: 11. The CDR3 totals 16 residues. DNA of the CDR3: TGTGCCAGCAGTTACGAGGACAGGACCTTTGGGGAGACCCAGTACTTC. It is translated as CASSYEDRTFGETQYF.

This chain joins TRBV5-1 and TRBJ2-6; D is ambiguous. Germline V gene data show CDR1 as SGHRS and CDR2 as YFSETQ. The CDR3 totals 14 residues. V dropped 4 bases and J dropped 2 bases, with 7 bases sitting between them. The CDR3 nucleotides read TGCGCCAGCAGCCCCCGGCCTGGGGCCAACGTCCTGACTTTC. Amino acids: CASSPRPGANVLTF.

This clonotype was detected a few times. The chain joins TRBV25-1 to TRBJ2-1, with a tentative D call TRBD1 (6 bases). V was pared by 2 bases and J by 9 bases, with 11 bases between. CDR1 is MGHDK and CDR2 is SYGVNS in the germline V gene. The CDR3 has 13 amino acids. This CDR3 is CASSEPGAPEQFF. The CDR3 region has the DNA TGTGCCAGCAGTGAACCAGGGGCTCCTGAGCAGTTCTTC.